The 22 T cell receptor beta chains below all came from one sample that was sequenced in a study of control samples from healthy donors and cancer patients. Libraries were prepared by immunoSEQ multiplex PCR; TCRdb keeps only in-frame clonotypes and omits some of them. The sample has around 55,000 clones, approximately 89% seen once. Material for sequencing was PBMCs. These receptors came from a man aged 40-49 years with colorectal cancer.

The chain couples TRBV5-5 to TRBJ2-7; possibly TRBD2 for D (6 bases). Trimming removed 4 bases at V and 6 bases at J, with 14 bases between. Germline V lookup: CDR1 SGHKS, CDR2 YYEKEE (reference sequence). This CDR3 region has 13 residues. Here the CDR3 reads CASSDWDSLEQYF. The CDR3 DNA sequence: TGTGCCAGCAGCGACTGGGACTCCCTCGAGCAGTACTTC.

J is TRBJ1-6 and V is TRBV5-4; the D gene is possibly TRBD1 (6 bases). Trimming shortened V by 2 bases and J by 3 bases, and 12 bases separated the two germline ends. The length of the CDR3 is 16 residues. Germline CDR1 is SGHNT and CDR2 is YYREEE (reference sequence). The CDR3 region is CASSFADRRYNSPLHF. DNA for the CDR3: TGTGCCAGCAGCTTTGCCGACAGGCGCTATAATTCACCCCTCCACTTT.

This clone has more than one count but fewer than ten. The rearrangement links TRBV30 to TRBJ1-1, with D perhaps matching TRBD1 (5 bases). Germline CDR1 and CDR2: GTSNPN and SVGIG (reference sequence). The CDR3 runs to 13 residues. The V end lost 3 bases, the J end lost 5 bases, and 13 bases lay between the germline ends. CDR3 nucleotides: TGTGCCTGGAGAACAGGTGAAGGGACTGAAGCTTTCTTT. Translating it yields CAWRTGEGTEAFF.

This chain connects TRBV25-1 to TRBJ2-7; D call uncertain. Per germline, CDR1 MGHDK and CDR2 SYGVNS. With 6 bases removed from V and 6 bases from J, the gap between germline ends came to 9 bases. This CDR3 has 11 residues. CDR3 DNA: TGTGCCAGCAGCAATTTGGGCGAGCAGTACTTC. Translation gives CASSNLGEQYF.

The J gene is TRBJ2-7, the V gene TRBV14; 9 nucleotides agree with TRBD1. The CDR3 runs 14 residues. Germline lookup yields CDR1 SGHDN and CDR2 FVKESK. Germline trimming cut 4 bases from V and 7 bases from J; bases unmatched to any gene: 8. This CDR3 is CASSLRDRAREQYF. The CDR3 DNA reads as TGTGCCAGCAGCCTCCGGGACAGGGCCCGGGAGCAGTACTTC.

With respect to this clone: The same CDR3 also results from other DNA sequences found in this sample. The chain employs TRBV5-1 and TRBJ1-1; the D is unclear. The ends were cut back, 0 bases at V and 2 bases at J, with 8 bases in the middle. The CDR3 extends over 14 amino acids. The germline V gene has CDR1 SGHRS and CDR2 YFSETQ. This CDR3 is CASSLDRPNTEAFF. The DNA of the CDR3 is TGCGCCAGCAGCTTGGACCGACCTAACACTGAAGCTTTCTTT.

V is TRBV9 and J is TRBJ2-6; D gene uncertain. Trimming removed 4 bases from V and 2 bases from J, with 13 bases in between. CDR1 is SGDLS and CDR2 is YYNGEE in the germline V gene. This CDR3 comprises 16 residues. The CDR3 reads CASSLSWTTGANVLTF. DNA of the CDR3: TGTGCCAGCAGCCTCTCATGGACGACTGGGGCCAACGTCCTGACTTTC.

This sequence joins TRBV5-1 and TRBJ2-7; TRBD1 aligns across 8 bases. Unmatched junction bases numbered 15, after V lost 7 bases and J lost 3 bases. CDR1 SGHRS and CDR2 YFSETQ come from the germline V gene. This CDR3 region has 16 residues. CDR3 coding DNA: TGCGCCAGCCAGGGACAGGCGGCCGGACGTTTCTACGAGCAGTACTTC. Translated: CASQGQAAGRFYEQYF.

The DNA of the CDR3 is TGCGCCAGCAGCTTGGAACACTCCGAGCAGTACTTC. Residues: CASSLEHSEQYF. The J gene is TRBJ2-7, the V gene TRBV5-1; D gene uncertain. Germline V gene data show CDR1 as SGHRS and CDR2 as YFSETQ. Trimming removed 0 bases from V and 6 bases from J, with 7 bases in between. The CDR3 sequence is 12 residues long.

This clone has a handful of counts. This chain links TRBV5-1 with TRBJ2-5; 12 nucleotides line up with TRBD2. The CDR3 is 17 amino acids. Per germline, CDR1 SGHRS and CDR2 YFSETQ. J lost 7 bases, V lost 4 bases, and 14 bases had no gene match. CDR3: CASSRSSGRARVGTQYF. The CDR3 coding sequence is TGCGCCAGCAGCCGTTCTAGCGGGAGGGCCCGGGTTGGGACCCAGTACTTC.

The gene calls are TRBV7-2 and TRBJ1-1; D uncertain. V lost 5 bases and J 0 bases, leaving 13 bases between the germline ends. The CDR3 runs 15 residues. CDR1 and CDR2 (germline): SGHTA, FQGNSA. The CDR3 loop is CASSQKNRLNTEAFF. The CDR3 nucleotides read TGTGCCAGCAGCCAGAAAAACCGCTTGAACACTGAAGCTTTCTTT.

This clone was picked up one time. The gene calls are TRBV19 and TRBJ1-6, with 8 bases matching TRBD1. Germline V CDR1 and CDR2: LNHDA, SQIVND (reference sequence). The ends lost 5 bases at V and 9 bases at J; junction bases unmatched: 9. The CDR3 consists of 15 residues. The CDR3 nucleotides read TGTGCCAGTAGTTCCGGACAGGGCGGGAGTTCACCCCTCCACTTT. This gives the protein CASSSGQGGSSPLHF.

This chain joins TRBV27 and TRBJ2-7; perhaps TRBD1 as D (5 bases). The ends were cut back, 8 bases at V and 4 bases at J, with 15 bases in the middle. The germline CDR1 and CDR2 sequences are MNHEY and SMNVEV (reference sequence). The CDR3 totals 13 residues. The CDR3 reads CASGQGLQYEQYF. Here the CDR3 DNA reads TGTGCCAGCGGGCAGGGCCTCCAGTACGAGCAGTACTTC.

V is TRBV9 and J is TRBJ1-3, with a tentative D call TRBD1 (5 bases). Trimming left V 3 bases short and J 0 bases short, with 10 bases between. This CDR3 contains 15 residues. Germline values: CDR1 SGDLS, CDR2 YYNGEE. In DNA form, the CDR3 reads TGTGCCAGCAGCGCGGGACGGTACTCTGGAAACACCATATATTTT. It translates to CASSAGRYSGNTIYF.

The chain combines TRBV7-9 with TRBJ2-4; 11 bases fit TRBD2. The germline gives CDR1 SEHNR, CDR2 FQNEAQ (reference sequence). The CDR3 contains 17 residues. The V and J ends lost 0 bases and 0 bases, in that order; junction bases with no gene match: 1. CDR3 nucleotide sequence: TGTGCCAGCAGCTTAGCGGGACTAGCGGTAGCCAAAAACATTCAGTACTTC. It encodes CASSLAGLAVAKNIQYF.

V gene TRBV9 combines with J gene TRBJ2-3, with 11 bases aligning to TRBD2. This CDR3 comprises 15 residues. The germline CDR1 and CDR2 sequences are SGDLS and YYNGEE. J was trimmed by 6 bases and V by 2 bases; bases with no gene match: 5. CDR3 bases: TGTGCCAGCAGCGTCTTAACTAGCGGGAGTGATACGCAGTATTTT. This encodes CASSVLTSGSDTQYF.

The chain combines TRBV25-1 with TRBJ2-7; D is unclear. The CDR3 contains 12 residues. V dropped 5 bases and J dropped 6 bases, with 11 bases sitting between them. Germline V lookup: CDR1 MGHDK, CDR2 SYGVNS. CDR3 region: CASSYLVSEQYF. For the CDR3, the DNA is TGTGCCAGCAGTTATCTAGTAAGCGAGCAGTACTTC.

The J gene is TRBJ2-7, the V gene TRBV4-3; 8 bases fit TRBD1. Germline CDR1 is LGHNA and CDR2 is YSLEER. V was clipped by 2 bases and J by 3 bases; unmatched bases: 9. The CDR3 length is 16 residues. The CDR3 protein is CASSQSRGQGSYEQYF. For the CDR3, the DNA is TGCGCCAGCAGCCAATCAAGAGGACAGGGTAGCTACGAGCAGTACTTC.

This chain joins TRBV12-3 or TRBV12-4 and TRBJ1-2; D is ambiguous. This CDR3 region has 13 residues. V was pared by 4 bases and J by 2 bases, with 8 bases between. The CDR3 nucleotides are TGTGCCAGCAGTTCAGCAAACAACTATGGCTACACCTTC. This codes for CASSSANNYGYTF.

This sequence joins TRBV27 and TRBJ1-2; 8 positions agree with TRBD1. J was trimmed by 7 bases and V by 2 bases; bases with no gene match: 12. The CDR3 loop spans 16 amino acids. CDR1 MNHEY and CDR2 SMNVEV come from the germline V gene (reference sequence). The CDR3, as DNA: TGTGCCAGCAGTTTAAGGGCAGGGGGCGCCGGGTCTGGCTACACCTTC. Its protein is CASSLRAGGAGSGYTF.

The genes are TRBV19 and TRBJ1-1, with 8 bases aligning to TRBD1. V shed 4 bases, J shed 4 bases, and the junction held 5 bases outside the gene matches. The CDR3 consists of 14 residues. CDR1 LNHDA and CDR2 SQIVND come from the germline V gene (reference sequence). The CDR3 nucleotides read TGTGCCAGTAGTACTCGGACAGGGATCACTGAAGCTTTCTTT. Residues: CASSTRTGITEAFF.

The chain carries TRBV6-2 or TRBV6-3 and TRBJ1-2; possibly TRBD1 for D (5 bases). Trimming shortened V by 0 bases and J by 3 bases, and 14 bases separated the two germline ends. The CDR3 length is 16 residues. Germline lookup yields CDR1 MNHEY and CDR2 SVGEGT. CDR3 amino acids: CASSYSMGRVHYGYTF. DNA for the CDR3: TGTGCCAGCAGTTACTCGATGGGCAGGGTGCACTATGGCTACACCTTC.